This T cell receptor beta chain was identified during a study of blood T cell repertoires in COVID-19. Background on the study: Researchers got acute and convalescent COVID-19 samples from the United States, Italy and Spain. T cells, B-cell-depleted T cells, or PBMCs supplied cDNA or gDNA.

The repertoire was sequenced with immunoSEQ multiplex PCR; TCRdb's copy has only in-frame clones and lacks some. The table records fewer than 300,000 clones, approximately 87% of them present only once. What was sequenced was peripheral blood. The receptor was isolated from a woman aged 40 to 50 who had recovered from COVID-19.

This CDR3 is CASSQGGGAYSPLHF. CDR3 sequence (DNA): TGTGCCAGCAGCCAAGGCGGGGGGGCATATTCACCCCTCCACTTT. V and J are TRBV3-1 (or the pseudogene TRBV3-2) and TRBJ1-6; D possibly corresponds to TRBD1 (6 bases). The CDR3 contains 15 residues. Trimming stripped 1 base from V and 8 bases from J, with 12 bases between. CDR1 is LGHDT and CDR2 is YNNKEL in the germline V gene (reference sequence).